This T cell receptor beta chain was sequenced during a study of T cell repertoires in cytomegalovirus infection. Study-level information: Recently identified HLA-C-restricted CMV epitopes were used, and well-studied HLA-B-restricted CMV epitopes were used as well. Study-wide results and limits: Summed public TCR beta family frequency identified CMV carriers bearing the relevant HLA. The study found HLA-C-restricted CMV-specific TCR beta clonotypes dominating the ex vivo response.

The CDR3 is made up of 15 amino acids. Trimming left V 2 bases short and J 5 bases short, with 16 bases between. From germline, CDR1 is SGHTA and CDR2 FQGNSA. TCRdb used MiXCR to reprocess the reads, holding one entry per CDR3 protein. The sample carries 160,000 or so distinct CDR3 sequences, about 22% recorded once. In the case of this clonotype: Its antigen is unknown.

The source was CD8+ T cells from cultured PBMCs, collected from culture after CMV antigen stimulation. The chain uses TRBV7-2 and TRBJ2-7; D is possibly TRBD1 or TRBD2 (7 bases each). This clonotype was obtained from a human donor in good health (CMV status not recorded). Some clones in this sample may be carry-over from other donors' samples. The CDR3 DNA reads TGTGCCAGCAGCTTATACAGGGGAGGGCTGAACGAGCAGTACTTC. Its translation: CASSLYRGGLNEQYF.